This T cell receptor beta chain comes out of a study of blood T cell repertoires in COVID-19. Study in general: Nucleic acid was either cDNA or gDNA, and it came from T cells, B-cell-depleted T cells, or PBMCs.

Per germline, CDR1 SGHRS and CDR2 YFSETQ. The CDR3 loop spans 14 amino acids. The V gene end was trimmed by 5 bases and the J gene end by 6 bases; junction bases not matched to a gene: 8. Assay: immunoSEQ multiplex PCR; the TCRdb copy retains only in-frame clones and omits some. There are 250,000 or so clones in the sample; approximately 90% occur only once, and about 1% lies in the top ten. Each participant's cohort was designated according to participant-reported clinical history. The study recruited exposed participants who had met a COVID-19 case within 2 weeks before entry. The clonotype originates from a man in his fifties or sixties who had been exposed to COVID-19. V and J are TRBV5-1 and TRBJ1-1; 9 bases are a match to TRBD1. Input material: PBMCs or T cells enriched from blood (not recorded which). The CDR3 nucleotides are TGCGCCAGCAGACGCGGGACAGGGTTTTCTGAAGCTTTCTTT. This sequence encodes CASRRGTGFSEAFF.